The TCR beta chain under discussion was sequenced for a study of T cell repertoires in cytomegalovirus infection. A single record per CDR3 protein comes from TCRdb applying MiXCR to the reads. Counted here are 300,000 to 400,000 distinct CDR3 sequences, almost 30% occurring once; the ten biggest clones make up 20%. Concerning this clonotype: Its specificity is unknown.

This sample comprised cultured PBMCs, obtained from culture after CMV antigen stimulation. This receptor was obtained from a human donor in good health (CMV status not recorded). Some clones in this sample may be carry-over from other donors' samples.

The DNA for the CDR3 is TGTGCCAGCACCCCAACCAGGGACCAATCAACAGATACGCAGTATTTT. Translated, it gives CASTPTRDQSTDTQYF. The chain couples TRBV25-1 to TRBJ2-3; either TRBD1 or TRBD2 may fit D (5 bases each). The CDR3 consists of 16 residues. The germline V and J ends were trimmed by 7 bases and 3 bases, with 20 bases remaining between them. Germline CDR1 and CDR2: MGHDK and SYGVNS.